A selection of T cell receptor beta chains follows, all from one sample in a study of neurological immune-mediated disorders. TCRdb reprocessed the 5' RACE reads via MiXCR and lists one record per CDR3 protein. The table shows over 35,000 distinct CDR3 sequences, with 2.5% occurring only once. The sequencing sample was made of PBMCs. These receptors all stem from a man between 45 and 60 years old with multiple sclerosis. Both conserved end residues are part of each CDR3. D genes are given only for firm matches. Not every row has a clone size; where given, it reads once, few, many or a size class.

v_gene	abundance	j_gene	d_gene	CDR3aa	CDR3nt
TRBV5-4	many	TRBJ2-5	NA	CASRFGVGETQYF	TGTGCCAGCAGGTTCGGGGTCGGGGAGACCCAGTACTTC
TRBV20-1	many	TRBJ2-1	NA	CSAPRTGPLSYNEQFF	TGCAGTGCTCCCCGAACTGGCCCCCTCTCCTACAATGAGCAGTTCTTC
TRBV7-9	many	TRBJ1-5	NA	CASSFGVQPQHF	TGTGCCAGCAGCTTTGGGGTTCAGCCCCAGCATTTT
TRBV18	many	TRBJ2-3	NA	CASSPRRGHSTDTQYF	TGTGCCAGCTCACCACGGCGGGGGCACAGCACAGATACGCAGTATTTT
TRBV5-1	many	TRBJ2-7	NA	CASRDSYEQYF	TGCGCCAGCAGGGACAGCTACGAGCAGTACTTC
TRBV20-1	many	TRBJ1-6	NA	CSARDSQNNSPLHF	TGCAGTGCTAGAGATAGCCAGAATAATTCACCCCTCCACTTT
TRBV12-3/TRBV12-4	many	TRBJ2-6	TRBD2	CASSPWIAGTSGANVLTF	TGTGCCAGCAGCCCCTGGATAGCGGGGACCTCTGGGGCCAACGTCCTGACTTTC
TRBV28	many	TRBJ2-7	NA	CASSLTGIDGEQYF	TGTGCCAGCAGTTTAACAGGGATAGATGGCGAGCAGTACTTC
TRBV3-1	many	TRBJ2-2	NA	CASSLPGVSNTGELFF	TGTGCCAGCAGCCTCCCAGGCGTTTCGAACACCGGGGAGCTGTTTTTT
TRBV20-1	many	TRBJ1-5	NA	CSARGDGNQPQHF	TGCAGTGCTAGGGGGGACGGGAATCAGCCCCAGCATTTT
TRBV6-1	many	TRBJ1-1	NA	CASSDENSYTEAFF	TGTGCCAGCAGTGATGAGAACTCATACACTGAAGCTTTCTTT
TRBV4-1	medium-sized	TRBJ2-1	NA	CASSKRGDNEQFF	TGCGCCAGCAGTAAAAGGGGGGACAATGAGCAGTTCTTC
TRBV4-2	many	TRBJ2-1	TRBD1	CASSPGRQGYNEQFF	TGTGCCAGCAGCCCAGGAAGACAGGGGTACAATGAGCAGTTCTTC
TRBV20-1	many	TRBJ1-1	TRBD1	CSARDQGKGAAEAFF	TGCAGTGCTAGAGACCAGGGTAAGGGGGCCGCTGAAGCTTTCTTT
TRBV4-3	many	TRBJ1-3	NA	CASSQEGSGNTIYF	TGCGCCAGCAGCCAAGAAGGTTCTGGAAACACCATATATTTT
TRBV11-3	many	TRBJ2-5	NA	CASSLDLGETQYF	TGTGCCAGCAGCTTAGATCTGGGGGAGACCCAGTACTTC
TRBV29-1	many	TRBJ2-3	TRBD2	CSVRGGRADTQYF	TGCAGCGTTCGGGGGGGAAGGGCAGATACGCAGTATTTT
TRBV7-2	many	TRBJ2-5	NA	CASSLRPAGRVQETQYF	TGTGCCAGCAGCTTAAGGCCGGCGGGGAGAGTCCAAGAGACCCAGTACTTC
TRBV20-1	NA	TRBJ1-5	NA	CSARVGRQTFQPQNF	TGCAGTGCTAGAGTGGGGAGACAGACCTTTCAGCCCCAGAATTTT
TRBV6-5	many	TRBJ2-2	NA	CASSYSITLNTGELFF	TGTGCCAGCAGTTACTCGATCACCCTGAACACCGGGGAGCTGTTTTTT
TRBV5-1	many	TRBJ2-7	TRBD1	CASRYGTGKSDEQYF	TGCGCCAGCAGGTACGGGACAGGGAAGTCGGACGAGCAGTACTTC
TRBV12-3/TRBV12-4	many	TRBJ2-4	NA	CASSQGSSQNIQYF	TGTGCCAGCAGTCAGGGGTCCTCCCAAAACATTCAGTACTTC
TRBV27	many	TRBJ2-3	NA	CASSTRLLSTDTQYF	TGTGCCAGCAGTACCAGACTTCTAAGCACAGATACGCAGTATTTT
TRBV10-1	many	TRBJ1-1	NA	CASSRTANTEAFF	TGCGCCAGCAGTCGGACGGCGAACACTGAAGCTTTCTTT
TRBV5-1	many	TRBJ2-2	TRBD1	CASSRDRGQAGELFF	TGCGCCAGCAGCAGAGACAGGGGGCAAGCCGGGGAGCTGTTTTTT